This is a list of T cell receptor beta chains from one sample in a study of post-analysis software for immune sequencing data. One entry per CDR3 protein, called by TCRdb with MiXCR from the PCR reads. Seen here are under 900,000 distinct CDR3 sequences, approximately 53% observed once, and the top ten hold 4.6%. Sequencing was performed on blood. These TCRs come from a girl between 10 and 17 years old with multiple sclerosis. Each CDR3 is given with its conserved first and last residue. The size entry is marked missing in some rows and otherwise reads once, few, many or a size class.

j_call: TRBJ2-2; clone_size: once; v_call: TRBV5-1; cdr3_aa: CASSYPLESGELFF
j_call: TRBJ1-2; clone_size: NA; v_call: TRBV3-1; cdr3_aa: CASSQGEVRNYGYTF
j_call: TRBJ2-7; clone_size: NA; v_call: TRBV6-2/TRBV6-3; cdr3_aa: CASSEYASEQYF
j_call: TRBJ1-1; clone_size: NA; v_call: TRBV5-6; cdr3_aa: CASSQPDPLNTEAFF
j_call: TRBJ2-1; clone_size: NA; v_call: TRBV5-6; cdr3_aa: CASERGLAGTDEQFF
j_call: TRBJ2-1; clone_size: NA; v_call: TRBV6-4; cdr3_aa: CASSDSIQGDYNEQFF
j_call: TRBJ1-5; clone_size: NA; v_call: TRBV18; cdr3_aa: CASSATTGNQPQHF
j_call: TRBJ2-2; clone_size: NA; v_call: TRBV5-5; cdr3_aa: CASSLETKALGGELFF
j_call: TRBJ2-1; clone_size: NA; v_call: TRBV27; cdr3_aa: CASTPGAGVSEQFF
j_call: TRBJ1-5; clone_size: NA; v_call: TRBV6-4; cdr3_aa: CASSDSPGVQPQHF
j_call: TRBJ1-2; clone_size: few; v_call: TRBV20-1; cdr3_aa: CSARGGQGSSFYGYTF